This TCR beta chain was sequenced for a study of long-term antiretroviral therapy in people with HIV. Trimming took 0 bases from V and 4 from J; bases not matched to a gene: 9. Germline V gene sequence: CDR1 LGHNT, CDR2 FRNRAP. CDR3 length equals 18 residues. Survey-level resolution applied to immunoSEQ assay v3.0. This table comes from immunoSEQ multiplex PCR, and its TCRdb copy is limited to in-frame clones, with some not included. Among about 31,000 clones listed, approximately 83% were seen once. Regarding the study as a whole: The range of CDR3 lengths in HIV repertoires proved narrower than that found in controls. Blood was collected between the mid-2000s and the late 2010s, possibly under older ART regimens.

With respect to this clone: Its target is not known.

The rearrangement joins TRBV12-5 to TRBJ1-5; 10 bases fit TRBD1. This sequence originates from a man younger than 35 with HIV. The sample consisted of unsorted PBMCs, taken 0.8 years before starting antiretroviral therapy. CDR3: CASGLVHDWDRGNQPQHF. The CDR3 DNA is TGTGCTAGTGGTTTGGTACACGATTGGGACAGGGGTAATCAGCCCCAGCATTTT.